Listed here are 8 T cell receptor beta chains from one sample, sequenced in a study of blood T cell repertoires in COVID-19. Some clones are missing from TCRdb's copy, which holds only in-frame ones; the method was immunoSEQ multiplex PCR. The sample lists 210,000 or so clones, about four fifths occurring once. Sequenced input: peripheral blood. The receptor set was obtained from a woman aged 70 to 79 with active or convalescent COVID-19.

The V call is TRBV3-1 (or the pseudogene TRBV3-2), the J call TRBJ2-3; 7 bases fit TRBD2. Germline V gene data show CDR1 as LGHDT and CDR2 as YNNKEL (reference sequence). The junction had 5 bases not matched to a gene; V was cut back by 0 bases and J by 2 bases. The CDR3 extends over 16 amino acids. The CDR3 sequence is CASSQDLAANTDTQYF. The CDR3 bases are TGTGCCAGCAGCCAAGATCTAGCGGCGAACACAGATACGCAGTATTTT.

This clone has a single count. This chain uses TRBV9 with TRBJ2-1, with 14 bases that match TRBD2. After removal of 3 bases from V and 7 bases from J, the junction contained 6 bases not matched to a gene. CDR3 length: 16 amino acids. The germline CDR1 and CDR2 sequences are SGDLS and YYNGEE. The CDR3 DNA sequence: TGTGCCAGCAGCGGCGCCGGGACTAGCGGGAGTAATGAGCAGTTCTTC. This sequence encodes CASSGAGTSGSNEQFF.

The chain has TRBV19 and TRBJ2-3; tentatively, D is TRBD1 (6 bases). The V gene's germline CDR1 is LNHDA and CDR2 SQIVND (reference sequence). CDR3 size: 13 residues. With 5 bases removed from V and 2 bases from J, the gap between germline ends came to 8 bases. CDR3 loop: CASSLGATDTQYF. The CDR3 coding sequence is TGTGCCAGTAGTCTGGGGGCCACAGATACGCAGTATTTT.

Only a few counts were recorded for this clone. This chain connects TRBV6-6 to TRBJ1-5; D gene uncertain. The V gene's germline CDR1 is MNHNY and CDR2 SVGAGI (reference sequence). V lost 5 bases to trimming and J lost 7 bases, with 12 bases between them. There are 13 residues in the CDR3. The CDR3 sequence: CASSREPRQPQHF. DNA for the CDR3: TGTGCCAGCAGTCGGGAACCTAGGCAGCCCCAGCATTTT.

As DNA, the CDR3 is TGTGCCAGCAGTGTCAGGAACAGGGCGGGCTACACCTTC. It translates to CASSVRNRAGYTF. The chain links TRBV6-2 or TRBV6-3 to TRBJ1-2; tentatively, D is TRBD1 (6 bases). Deletions cut 5 bases from V and 8 bases from J, with 15 bases between. This CDR3 is built from 13 residues. Germline V CDR1 and CDR2: MNHEY, SVGEGT.

CDR3 protein: CASSGRTSGRYEQYF. CDR3 bases: TGTGCCAGCAGCGGACGGACTAGCGGGAGATACGAGCAGTACTTC. The rearrangement links TRBV3-1 (or the pseudogene TRBV3-2) to TRBJ2-7; 13 bases align to TRBD2. CDR1 and CDR2 from the germline V gene are LGHDT and YNNKEL (reference sequence). Germline trimming cut 5 bases from V and 4 bases from J; bases unmatched to any gene: 5. This CDR3 spans 15 amino acids.

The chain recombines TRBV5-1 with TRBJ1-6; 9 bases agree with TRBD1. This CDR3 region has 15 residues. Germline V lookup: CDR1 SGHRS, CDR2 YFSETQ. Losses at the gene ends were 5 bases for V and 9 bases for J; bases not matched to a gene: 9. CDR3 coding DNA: TGCGCCAGCAGACCCGGGACAGGGACAACTTCACCCCTCCACTTT. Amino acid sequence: CASRPGTGTTSPLHF.

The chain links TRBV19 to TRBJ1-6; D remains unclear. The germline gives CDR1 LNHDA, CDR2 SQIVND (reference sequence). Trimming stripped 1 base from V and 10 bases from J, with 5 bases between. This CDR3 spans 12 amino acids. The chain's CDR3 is CASSIVGSPLHF. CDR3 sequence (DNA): TGTGCCAGTAGTATAGTCGGGTCACCCCTCCACTTT.